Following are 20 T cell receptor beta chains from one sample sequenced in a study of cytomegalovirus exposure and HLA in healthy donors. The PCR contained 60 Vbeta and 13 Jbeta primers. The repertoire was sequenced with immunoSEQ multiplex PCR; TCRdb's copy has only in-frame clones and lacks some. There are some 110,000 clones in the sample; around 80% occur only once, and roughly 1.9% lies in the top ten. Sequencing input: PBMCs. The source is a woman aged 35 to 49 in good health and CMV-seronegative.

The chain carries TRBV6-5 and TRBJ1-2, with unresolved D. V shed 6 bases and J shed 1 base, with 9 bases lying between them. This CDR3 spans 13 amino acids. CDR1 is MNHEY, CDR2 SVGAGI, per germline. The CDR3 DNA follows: TGTGCCAGCAGGCCAGGAATTAACTATGGCTACACCTTC. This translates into CASRPGINYGYTF.

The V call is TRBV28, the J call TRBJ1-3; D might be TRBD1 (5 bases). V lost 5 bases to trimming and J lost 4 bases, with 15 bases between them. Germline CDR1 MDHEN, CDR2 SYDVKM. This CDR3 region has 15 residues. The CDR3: CASSQGIFSGNTIYF. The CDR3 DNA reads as TGTGCCAGCAGTCAGGGAATCTTTTCCGGAAACACCATATATTTT.

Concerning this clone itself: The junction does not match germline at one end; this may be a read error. CDR3: CSSRGGQADNYEQYF. DNA of the CDR3: TGTTCCAGCAGAGGAGGACAGGCGGACAATTACGAGCAGTACTTC. The rearrangement joins TRBV7-9 to TRBJ2-7, with TRBD1 matching over 7 bases. CDR1 SEHNR and CDR2 FQNEAQ come from the germline V gene (reference sequence). The CDR3 sequence is 15 residues long. Variable domain in full (rest from reference TRBV7-9 and TRBJ2-7): DTGVSQNPRHKITKRGQNVTFRCDPISEHNRLYWYRQTLGQGPEFLTYFQNEAQLEKSRLLSDRFSAERPKGSFSTLEIQRTEQGDSAMYLCSSRGGQADNYEQYFGPGTRLTVT.

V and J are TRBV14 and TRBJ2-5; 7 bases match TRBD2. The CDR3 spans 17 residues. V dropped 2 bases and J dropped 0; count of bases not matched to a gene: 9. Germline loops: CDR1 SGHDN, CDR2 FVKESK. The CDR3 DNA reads TGTGCCAGCAGCCAATTATCGAGCGGGACGTACCAAGAGACCCAGTACTTC. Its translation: CASSQLSSGTYQETQYF.

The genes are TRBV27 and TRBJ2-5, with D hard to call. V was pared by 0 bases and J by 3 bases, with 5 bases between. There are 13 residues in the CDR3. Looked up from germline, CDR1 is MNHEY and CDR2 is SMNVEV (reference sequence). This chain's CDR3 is CASSLSFKETQYF. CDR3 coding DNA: TGTGCCAGCAGTTTATCGTTTAAAGAGACCCAGTACTTC.

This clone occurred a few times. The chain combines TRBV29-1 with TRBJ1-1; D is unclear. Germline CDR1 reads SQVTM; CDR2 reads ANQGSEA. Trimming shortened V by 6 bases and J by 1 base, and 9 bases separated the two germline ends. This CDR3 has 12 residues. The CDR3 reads CSVRTGNTEAFF. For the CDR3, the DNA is TGCAGCGTGCGAACGGGGAACACTGAAGCTTTCTTT. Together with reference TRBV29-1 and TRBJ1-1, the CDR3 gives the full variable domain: SAVISQKPSRDICQRGTSLTIQCQVDSQVTMMFWYRQQPGQSLTLIATANQGSEATYESGFVIDKFPISRPNLTFSTLTVSNMSPEDSSIYLCSVRTGNTEAFFGQGTRLTVV.

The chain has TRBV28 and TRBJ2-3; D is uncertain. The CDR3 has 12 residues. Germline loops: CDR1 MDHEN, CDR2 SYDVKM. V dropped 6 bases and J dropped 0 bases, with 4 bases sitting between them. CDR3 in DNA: TGTGCCAGCAGCCCGAGCACAGATACGCAGTATTTT. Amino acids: CASSPSTDTQYF.

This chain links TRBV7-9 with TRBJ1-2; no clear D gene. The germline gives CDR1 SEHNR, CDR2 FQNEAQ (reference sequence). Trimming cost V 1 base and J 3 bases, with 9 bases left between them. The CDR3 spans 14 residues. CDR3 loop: CASSLESDYYGYTF. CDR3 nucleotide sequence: TGTGCCAGCAGCTTAGAGAGCGACTACTATGGCTACACCTTC. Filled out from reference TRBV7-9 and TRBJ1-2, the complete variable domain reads DTGVSQNPRHKITKRGQNVTFRCDPISEHNRLYWYRQTLGQGPEFLTYFQNEAQLEKSRLLSDRFSAERPKGSFSTLEIQRTEQGDSAMYLCASSLESDYYGYTFGSGTRLTVV.

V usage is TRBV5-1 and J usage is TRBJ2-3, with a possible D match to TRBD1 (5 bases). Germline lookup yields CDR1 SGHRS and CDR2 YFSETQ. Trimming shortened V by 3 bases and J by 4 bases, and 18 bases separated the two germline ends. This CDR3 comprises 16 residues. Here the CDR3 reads CASSWGRGHVSDTQYF. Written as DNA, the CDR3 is TGCGCCAGCAGCTGGGGCCGCGGACATGTTTCAGATACGCAGTATTTT.

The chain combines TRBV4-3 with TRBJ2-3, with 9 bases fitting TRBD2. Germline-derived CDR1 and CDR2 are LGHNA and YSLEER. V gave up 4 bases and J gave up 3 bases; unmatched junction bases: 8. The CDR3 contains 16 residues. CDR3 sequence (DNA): TGCGCCAGCAGCCCCGGGGGGCGGGAGGGAACAGATACGCAGTATTTT. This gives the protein CASSPGGREGTDTQYF.

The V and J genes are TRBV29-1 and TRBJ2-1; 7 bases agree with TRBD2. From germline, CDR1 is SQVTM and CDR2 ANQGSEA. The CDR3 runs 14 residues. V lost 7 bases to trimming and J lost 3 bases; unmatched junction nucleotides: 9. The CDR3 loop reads CSAASSGHYNEQFF. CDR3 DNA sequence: TGCAGCGCCGCCTCTAGCGGCCACTACAATGAGCAGTTCTTC.

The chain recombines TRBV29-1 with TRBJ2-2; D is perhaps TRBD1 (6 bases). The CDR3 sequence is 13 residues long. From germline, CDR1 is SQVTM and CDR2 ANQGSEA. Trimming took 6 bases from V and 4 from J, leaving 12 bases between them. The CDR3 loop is CSVGARSTGELFF. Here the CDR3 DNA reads TGCAGCGTGGGGGCCAGGAGCACCGGGGAGCTGTTTTTT.

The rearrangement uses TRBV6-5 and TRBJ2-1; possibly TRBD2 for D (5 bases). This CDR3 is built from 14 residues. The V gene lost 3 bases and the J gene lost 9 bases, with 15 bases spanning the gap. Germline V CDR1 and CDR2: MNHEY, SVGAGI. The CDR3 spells CASSYGGSGFEQFF. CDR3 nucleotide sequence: TGTGCCAGCAGTTATGGAGGTTCGGGGTTTGAGCAGTTCTTC.

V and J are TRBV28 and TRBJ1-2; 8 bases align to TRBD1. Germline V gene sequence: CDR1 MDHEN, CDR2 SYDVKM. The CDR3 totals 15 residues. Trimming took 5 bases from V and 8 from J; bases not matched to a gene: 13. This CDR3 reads CASSGQGALSEGYTF. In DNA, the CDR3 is TGTGCCAGCAGTGGCCAGGGGGCGCTGAGTGAGGGCTACACCTTC.

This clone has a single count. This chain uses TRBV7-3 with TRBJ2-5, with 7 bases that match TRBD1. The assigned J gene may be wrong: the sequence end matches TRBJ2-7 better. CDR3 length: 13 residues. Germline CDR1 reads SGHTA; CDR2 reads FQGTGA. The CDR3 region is CASSKDRSYEQYF. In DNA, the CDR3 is TGTGCCAGCAGCAAGGACAGGTCCTACGAGCAGTACTTC.

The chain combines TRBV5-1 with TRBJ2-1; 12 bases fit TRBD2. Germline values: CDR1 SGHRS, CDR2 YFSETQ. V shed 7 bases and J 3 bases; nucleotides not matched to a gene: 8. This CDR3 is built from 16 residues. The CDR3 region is CASRWTSGNNYNEQFF. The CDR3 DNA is TGCGCCAGCCGTTGGACTAGCGGGAATAACTACAATGAGCAGTTCTTC.

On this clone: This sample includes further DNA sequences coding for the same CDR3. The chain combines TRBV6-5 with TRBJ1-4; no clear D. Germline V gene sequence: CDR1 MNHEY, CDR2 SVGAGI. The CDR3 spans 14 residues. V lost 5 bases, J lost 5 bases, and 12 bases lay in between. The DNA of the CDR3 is TGTGCCAGCAGTCGAGGAAACCCAAATGAAAAACTGTTTTTT. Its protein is CASSRGNPNEKLFF.

The CDR3 region is CASSENRNSNQPQHF. CDR3 bases: TGTGCCAGCAGTGAGAATAGGAACAGTAATCAGCCCCAGCATTTT. This sequence joins TRBV2 and TRBJ1-5; D is undetermined. The ends were cut back, 3 bases at V and 4 bases at J, with 13 bases in the middle. This CDR3 is 15 amino acids long. Looked up from germline, CDR1 is SNHLY and CDR2 is FYNNEI.

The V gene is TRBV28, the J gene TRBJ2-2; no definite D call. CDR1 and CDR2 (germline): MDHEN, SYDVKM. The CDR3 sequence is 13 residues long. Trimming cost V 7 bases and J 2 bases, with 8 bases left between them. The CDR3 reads CASNSPNTGELFF. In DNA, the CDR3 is TGTGCCAGCAACTCACCTAACACCGGGGAGCTGTTTTTT.

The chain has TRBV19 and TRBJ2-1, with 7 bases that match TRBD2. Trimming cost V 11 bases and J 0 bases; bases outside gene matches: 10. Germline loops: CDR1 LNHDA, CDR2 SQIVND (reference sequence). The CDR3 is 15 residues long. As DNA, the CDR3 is TGTGCCGCCCACCCCTCGGGGGGCTCCTACAATGAGCAGTTCTTC. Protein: CAAHPSGGSYNEQFF. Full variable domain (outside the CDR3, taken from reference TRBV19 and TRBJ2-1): DGGITQSPKYLFRKEGQNVTLSCEQNLNHDAMYWYRQDPGQGLRLIYYSQIVNDFQKGDIAEGYSVSREKKESFPLTVTSAQKNPTAFYLCAAHPSGGSYNEQFFGPGTRLTVL.